The 27 T cell receptor beta chains below all came from one sample that was sequenced in a study of early T cells in non-severe SARS-CoV-2 infection. TCRdb analysed the 5' RACE reads with MiXCR anew, one entry per CDR3 protein. The sample shows 35,000 to 45,000 distinct CDR3 sequences, nearly 10% of them seen only once. Specimen: whole blood. These receptors came from an adult who was a healthcare worker with PCR-confirmed SARS-CoV-2 infection or an uninfected control (not recorded which).

This clonotype was observed many times. The V gene is TRBV6-6, the J gene TRBJ1-6, with D tentatively TRBD1 (6 bases). Germline CDR1 reads MNHNY; CDR2 reads SVGAGI (reference sequence). CDR3 length equals 19 residues. The ends were cut back, 0 bases at V and 2 bases at J, with 17 bases in the middle. CDR3 sequence: CASSYSDRRLPTYNSPLHF. The CDR3 DNA reads TGTGCCAGCAGTTACTCTGACAGGCGGCTACCAACCTATAATTCACCCCTCCACTTT.

This clonotype was seen a handful of times. The J gene is TRBJ2-1, the V gene TRBV20-1, with D perhaps TRBD1 or TRBD2 (5 bases each). The germline gives CDR1 DFQATT, CDR2 SNEGSKA (reference sequence). CDR3 length equals 14 residues. Between the trimmed V and J ends, which lost 5 bases and 8 bases, there was a span of 19 bases. CDR3 nucleotides: TGCAGTGCTGAGGCCGTTCGAGGGGACGATGAGCAGTTCTTC. It specifies CSAEAVRGDDEQFF.

In its sample, this clonotype was seen a few times. V is TRBV20-1 and J is TRBJ2-7; TRBD1 matches at 7 bases. Germline lookup yields CDR1 DFQATT and CDR2 SNEGSKA (reference sequence). The CDR3 spans 14 residues. Trimming cost V 4 bases and J 0 bases; bases outside gene matches: 6. The CDR3 here is CSAISGTVSYEQYF. Here the CDR3 DNA reads TGCAGTGCTATTTCCGGGACAGTCTCCTACGAGCAGTACTTC.

This chain uses TRBV30 with TRBJ2-1; 11 bases match TRBD2. Unmatched junction bases numbered 2, after V lost 2 bases and J lost 5 bases. Germline CDR1 reads GTSNPN; CDR2 reads SVGIG (reference sequence). The CDR3 totals 14 residues. CDR3: CAWSLGLADNEQFF. DNA of the CDR3: TGTGCCTGGAGTTTGGGACTAGCGGACAATGAGCAGTTCTTC.

This clonotype was recorded a few times. The rearrangement joins TRBV7-9 to TRBJ2-7; perhaps TRBD2 as D (6 bases). The germline gives CDR1 SEHNR, CDR2 FQNEAQ (reference sequence). This CDR3 has 13 residues. Trimming stripped 1 base from V and 4 bases from J, with 8 bases between. CDR3 sequence (DNA): TGTGCCAGCAGCTTAGTTGGGGGGTACGAGCAGTACTTC. It yields the protein CASSLVGGYEQYF.

The chain recombines TRBV20-1 with TRBJ1-6; D not certain. V lost 5 bases and J 7 bases, leaving 15 bases between the germline ends. The germline CDR1 and CDR2 sequences are DFQATT and SNEGSKA (reference sequence). CDR3 length: 14 residues. CDR3 sequence (DNA): TGCAGTGCTTGGGATAGCGTCGGAAATTCACCCCTCCACTTT. Translation: CSAWDSVGNSPLHF.

This clonotype was seen only a few times. This sequence joins TRBV5-1 and TRBJ2-7; D gene ambiguous. From germline, CDR1 is SGHRS and CDR2 YFSETQ. V lost 1 base, J lost 4 bases, and 15 bases lay in between. The CDR3 sequence is 15 residues long. This CDR3 reads CASSLTATRPYEQYF. Written as DNA, the CDR3 is TGCGCCAGCAGCTTGACGGCGACCCGGCCTTACGAGCAGTACTTC.

The chain joins TRBV28 to TRBJ2-7; the D gene could be TRBD1 or TRBD2 (5 bases each). Germline values: CDR1 MDHEN, CDR2 SYDVKM. Deletions cut 5 bases from V and 2 bases from J, with 10 bases between. This CDR3 contains 13 residues. The CDR3 reads CASSPRDPYEQYF. The DNA for the CDR3 is TGTGCCAGCAGTCCCAGGGACCCCTACGAGCAGTACTTC.

The table lists this clonotype with many counts. The chain has TRBV4-3 and TRBJ1-5; 9 bases fit TRBD1. CDR3 length: 15 residues. Germline trimming cut 7 bases from V and 1 base from J; bases unmatched to any gene: 5. Germline CDR1 and CDR2: LGHNA and YSLEER. This CDR3 is CASKGDRVSNQPQHF. The CDR3 DNA follows: TGCGCCAGCAAGGGGGACAGGGTAAGCAATCAGCCCCAGCATTTT.

Ten or more counts support this clonotype. The genes are TRBV7-2 and TRBJ1-6; weak D call: TRBD1 (6 bases). The V gene's germline CDR1 is SGHTA and CDR2 FQGNSA. The ends were cut back, 2 bases at V and 12 bases at J, with 8 bases in the middle. The CDR3 spans 12 residues. The CDR3 region has the DNA TGTGCCAGCAGCTTACAGGGGCTACCCCTCCACTTT. This gives the protein CASSLQGLPLHF. The full variable domain, its missing parts supplied by reference TRBV7-2 and TRBJ1-6, is GAGVSQSPSNKVTEKGKDVELRCDPISGHTALYWYRQSLGQGLEFLIYFQGNSAPDKSGLPSDRFSAERTGGSVSTLTIQRTQQEDSAVYLCASSLQGLPLHFGNGTRLTVT.

This clonotype was picked up a small number of times. The V and J genes are TRBV27 and TRBJ1-2; D is unclear. CDR3 length: 16 residues. The V end was cut by 5 bases, the J end by 4 bases, with 20 bases between. Germline CDR1 is MNHEY and CDR2 is SMNVEV (reference sequence). CDR3 nucleotides: TGTGCCAGCAGTCCGCTATTCTCCTATGCAGGCTATGGCTACACCTTC. It encodes CASSPLFSYAGYGYTF.

The rearrangement uses TRBV29-1 and TRBJ2-1, with 7 bases that match TRBD2. Germline assignment: CDR1 SQVTM and CDR2 ANQGSEA. The CDR3 spans 12 residues. With V trimmed by 3 bases and J by 7 bases, 3 bases remained unmatched. The CDR3 DNA is TGCAGCGTTGACCCGGGAGGTAATGAGCAGTTCTTC. This gives the protein CSVDPGGNEQFF.

This clonotype has a count of ten or more. The chain couples TRBV12-3 or TRBV12-4 to TRBJ1-2, with D possibly being TRBD1 (5 bases). V dropped 4 bases and J dropped 3 bases, with 9 bases sitting between them. CDR3 size: 13 residues. CDR3 in DNA: TGTGCCAGCAGTTGGGGGTTTTACTATGGCTACACCTTC. This encodes CASSWGFYYGYTF.

This clonotype was picked up many times. The rearrangement joins TRBV6-6 to TRBJ2-3; 7 nucleotides line up with TRBD1. Germline values: CDR1 MNHNY, CDR2 SVGAGI (reference sequence). V was clipped by 6 bases and J by 3 bases; unmatched bases: 12. This CDR3 is built from 16 residues. CDR3 DNA: TGTGCCAGCAGGACCCCCGGGACAGACTTTACAGATACGCAGTATTTT. This encodes CASRTPGTDFTDTQYF.

This clonotype qualifies as medium-sized. The genes are TRBV28 and TRBJ2-3; D is unresolved. Looked up from germline, CDR1 is MDHEN and CDR2 is SYDVKM. This CDR3 is 14 amino acids long. Trimming pared 5 bases from V and 4 bases from J, leaving 13 bases between. Written as DNA, the CDR3 is TGTGCCAGCAGTATGGGCCGCCTCCCAGATACGCAGTATTTT. Protein product: CASSMGRLPDTQYF.

This clonotype appeared many times. The gene calls are TRBV1 and TRBJ1-5; whether TRBD1, the table's D call, matches the DNA was not checked. TRBV1 is tagged as a pseudogene. The CDR3 contains 14 residues. In DNA form, the CDR3 reads TGCACCAGCAGCCAAGGCAGGGGAAATCAGCCCCAGCATTTT. Translated, it gives CTSSQGRGNQPQHF.

This clonotype has a count of ten or more. V gene TRBV9 combines with J gene TRBJ1-2, with TRBD1 matching over 9 bases. There are 16 residues in the CDR3. CDR1 is SGDLS and CDR2 is YYNGEE in the germline V gene. Trimming removed 0 bases from V and 3 bases from J; junction bases left unmatched: 6. CDR3 residues: CASSVEFRTGDYGYTF. Here the CDR3 DNA reads TGTGCCAGCAGCGTAGAGTTCCGGACAGGGGACTATGGCTACACCTTC. Complete variable domain (other parts from reference TRBV9 and TRBJ1-2): DSGVTQTPKHLITATGQRVTLRCSPRSGDLSVYWYQQSLDQGLQFLIQYYNGEERAKGNILERFSAQQFPDLHSELNLSSLELGDSALYFCASSVEFRTGDYGYTFGSGTRLTVV.

This chain connects TRBV29-1 to TRBJ2-7, with 8 bases aligning to TRBD1. With V trimmed by 1 base and J by 4 bases, 0 bases remained unmatched. Germline V gene sequence: CDR1 SQVTM, CDR2 ANQGSEA. The CDR3 consists of 12 residues. The chain's CDR3 is CSVEGQGYEQYF. In DNA, the CDR3 is TGCAGCGTTGAAGGACAGGGGTACGAGCAGTACTTC.

This clonotype has at least ten counts. The chain carries TRBV30 and TRBJ1-5; weak D call: TRBD1 (5 bases). CDR3 length: 13 residues. V lost 2 bases and J lost 4, with 9 bases in between. Looked up from germline, CDR1 is GTSNPN and CDR2 is SVGIG (reference sequence). The DNA for the CDR3 is TGTGCCTGGAGTTCCGACAGAAATCAGCCCCAGCATTTT. It translates to CAWSSDRNQPQHF.

This clonotype was recorded many times. This chain links TRBV7-2 with TRBJ2-3; D is unclear. This CDR3 has 15 amino acids. V was pared by 5 bases and J by 2 bases, with 14 bases between. The germline CDR1 and CDR2 sequences are SGHTA and FQGNSA. The CDR3 coding sequence is TGTGCCAGCAGCCCCTGGAAGTCCCACACAGATACGCAGTATTTT. Its protein product is CASSPWKSHTDTQYF.

This clonotype was seen at least ten times. The rearrangement uses TRBV28 and TRBJ1-5, with D maybe TRBD1 (5 bases). V was cut by 3 bases and J by 0 bases, with 18 bases left in between. This CDR3 comprises 18 residues. CDR1 is MDHEN and CDR2 is SYDVKM in the germline V gene. CDR3 amino acids: CASSFRGQLGLSNQPQHF. CDR3 DNA: TGTGCCAGCAGTTTTCGGGGCCAGCTAGGGCTTAGCAATCAGCCCCAGCATTTT. Supplemented by reference TRBV28 and TRBJ1-5, the full variable domain reads DVKVTQSSRYLVKRTGEKVFLECVQDMDHENMFWYRQDPGLGLRLIYFSYDVKMKEKGDIPEGYSVSREKKERFSLILESASTNQTSMYLCASSFRGQLGLSNQPQHFGDGTRLSIL.

This clonotype was seen many times. An end of the junction differs from the germline gene, which may be a read error. The rearrangement links TRBV18 to TRBJ2-3; no definite D call. This CDR3 has 13 residues. The germline V gene encodes CDR1 KGHSH and CDR2 LQKENI. The CDR3 sequence: CASSPSTTEFGPF. CDR3 sequence (DNA): TGTGCCAGCTCACCTTCGACCACCGAGTTCGGCCCCTTT.

This clonotype was detected ten times or more. The chain is built from TRBV10-1 and TRBJ2-1; 8 nucleotides line up with TRBD1. The CDR3 covers 15 residues. V lost 4 bases to trimming and J lost 5 bases; unmatched junction nucleotides: 7. Germline-derived CDR1 and CDR2 are WNHNN and SYGVQD (reference sequence). Here the CDR3 reads CASSASRGPDNEQFF. As DNA, the CDR3 is TGCGCCAGCAGTGCAAGCAGGGGGCCCGACAATGAGCAGTTCTTC.

The chain employs TRBV11-2 and TRBJ2-7; 8 nucleotides match TRBD1. After removal of 1 base from V and 2 bases from J, the junction contained 1 base not matched to a gene. CDR3 length equals 14 residues. Germline CDR1 and CDR2: SGHAT and FQNNGV. The CDR3 nucleotides are TGTGCCAGCAGCTTAGTACAGGGGGCCTACGAGCAGTACTTC. It translates to CASSLVQGAYEQYF.

This clonotype was observed many times. The chain recombines TRBV11-2 with TRBJ2-7, with 8 nucleotides matching TRBD1. This CDR3 spans 14 amino acids. Germline CDR1 is SGHAT and CDR2 is FQNNGV. With V trimmed by 8 bases and J by 4 bases, 10 bases remained unmatched. The CDR3 here is CASRAPGGLYEQYF. The CDR3 coding sequence is TGTGCCAGCCGGGCGCCAGGGGGCCTGTACGAGCAGTACTTC.

V gene TRBV18 combines with J gene TRBJ2-3, with a weak D call TRBD1 (5 bases). Germline assignment: CDR1 KGHSH and CDR2 LQKENI. The CDR3 is made up of 13 amino acids. V lost 2 bases, J lost 4 bases, and 7 bases lay in between. CDR3 bases: TGTGCCAGCTCACCAGGGGCATCAGATACGCAGTATTTT. Amino acid sequence: CASSPGASDTQYF.

This clonotype was seen repeatedly, ten times or more. The genes are TRBV29-1 and TRBJ2-1; D perhaps matches TRBD1 (6 bases). V was cut by 6 bases and J by 7 bases, with 10 bases left in between. The CDR3 totals 11 residues. The germline V gene encodes CDR1 SQVTM and CDR2 ANQGSEA. CDR3 sequence reads: CSVAGQNEQFF. CDR3 bases: TGCAGCGTCGCCGGACAGAATGAGCAGTTCTTC.